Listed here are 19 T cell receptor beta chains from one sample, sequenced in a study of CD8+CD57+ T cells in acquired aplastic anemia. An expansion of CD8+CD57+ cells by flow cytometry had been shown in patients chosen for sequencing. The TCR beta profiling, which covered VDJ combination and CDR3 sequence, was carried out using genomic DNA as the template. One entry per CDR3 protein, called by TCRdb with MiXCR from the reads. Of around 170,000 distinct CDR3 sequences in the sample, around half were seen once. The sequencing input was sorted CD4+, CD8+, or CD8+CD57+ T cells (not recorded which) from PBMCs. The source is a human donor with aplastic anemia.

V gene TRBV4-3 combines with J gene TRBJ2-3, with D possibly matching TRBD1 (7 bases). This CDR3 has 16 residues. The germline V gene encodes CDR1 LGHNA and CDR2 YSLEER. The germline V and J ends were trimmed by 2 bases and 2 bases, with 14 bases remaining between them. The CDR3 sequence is CASSQIGGQSTDTQYF. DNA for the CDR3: TGCGCCAGCAGCCAAATCGGGGGACAGTCCACAGATACGCAGTATTTT.

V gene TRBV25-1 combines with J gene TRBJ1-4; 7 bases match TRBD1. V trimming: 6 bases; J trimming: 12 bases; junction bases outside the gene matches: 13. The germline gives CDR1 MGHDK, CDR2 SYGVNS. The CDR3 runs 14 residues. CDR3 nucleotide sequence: TGTGCCAGCAGAAGGACAGGCATTAATGAGCAACTGTTTTTT. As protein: CASRRTGINEQLFF.

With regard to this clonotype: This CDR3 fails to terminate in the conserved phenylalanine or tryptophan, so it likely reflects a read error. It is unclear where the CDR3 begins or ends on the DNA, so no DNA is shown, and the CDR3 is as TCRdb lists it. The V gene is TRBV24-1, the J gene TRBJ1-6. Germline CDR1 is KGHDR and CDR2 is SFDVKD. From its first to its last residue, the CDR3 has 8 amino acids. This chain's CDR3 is CATSETTS.

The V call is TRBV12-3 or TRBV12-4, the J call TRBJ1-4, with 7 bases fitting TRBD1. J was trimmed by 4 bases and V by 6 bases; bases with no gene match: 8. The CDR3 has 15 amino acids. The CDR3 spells CASSKTGTDNEKLFF. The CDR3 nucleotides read TGTGCCAGCAGCAAGACCGGGACAGATAATGAAAAACTGTTTTTT.

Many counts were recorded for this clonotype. The CDR3 DNA is TGTGCCAGCAGTATCACAACGAACACTGAAGCTTTCTTT. It translates to CASSITTNTEAFF. This sequence joins TRBV6-1 and TRBJ1-1; D unresolved. Germline CDR1 is MNHNS and CDR2 is SASEGT. The CDR3 covers 13 residues. V lost 5 bases and J lost 1, with 8 bases in between.

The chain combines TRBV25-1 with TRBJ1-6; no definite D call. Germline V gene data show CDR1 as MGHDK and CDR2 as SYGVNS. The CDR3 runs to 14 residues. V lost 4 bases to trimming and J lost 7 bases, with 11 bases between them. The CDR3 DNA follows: TGTGCCAGCAGTGGAACTCGGAGCAATTCACCCCTCCACTTT. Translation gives CASSGTRSNSPLHF.

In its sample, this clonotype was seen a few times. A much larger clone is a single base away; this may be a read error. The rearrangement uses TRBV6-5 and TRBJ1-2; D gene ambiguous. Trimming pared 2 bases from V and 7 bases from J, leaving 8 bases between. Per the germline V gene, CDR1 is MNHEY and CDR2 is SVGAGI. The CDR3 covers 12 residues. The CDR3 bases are TGTGCCAGCAGTTACGACAAGGGTGGCTACACCTTC. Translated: CASSYDKGGYTF.

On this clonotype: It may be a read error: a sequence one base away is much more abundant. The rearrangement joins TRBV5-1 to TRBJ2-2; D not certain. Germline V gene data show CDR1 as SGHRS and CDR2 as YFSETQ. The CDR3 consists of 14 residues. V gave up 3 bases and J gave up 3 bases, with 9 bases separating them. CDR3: CASSSNQYTGELFF. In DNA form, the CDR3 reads TGCGCCAGCAGCTCGAACCAATACACCGGGGAGCTGTTTTTT. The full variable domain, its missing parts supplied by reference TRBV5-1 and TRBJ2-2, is KAGVTQTPRYLIKTRGQQVTLSCSPISGHRSVSWYQQTPGQGLQFLFEYFSETQRNKGNFPGRFSGRQFSNSRSEMNVSTLELGDSALYLCASSSNQYTGELFFGEGSRLTVL.

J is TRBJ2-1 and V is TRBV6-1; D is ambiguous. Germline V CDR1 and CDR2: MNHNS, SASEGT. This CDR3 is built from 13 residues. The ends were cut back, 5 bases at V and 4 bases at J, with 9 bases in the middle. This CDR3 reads CASSQERYNEQFF. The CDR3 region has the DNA TGTGCCAGCAGTCAGGAGAGATACAATGAGCAGTTCTTC.

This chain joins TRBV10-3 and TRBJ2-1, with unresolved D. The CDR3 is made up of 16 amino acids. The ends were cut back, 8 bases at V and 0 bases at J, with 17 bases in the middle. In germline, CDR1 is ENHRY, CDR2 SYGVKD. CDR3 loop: CAIGLSTTSSYNEQFF. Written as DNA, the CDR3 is TGTGCCATCGGGCTCAGTACTACGAGCTCCTACAATGAGCAGTTCTTC.

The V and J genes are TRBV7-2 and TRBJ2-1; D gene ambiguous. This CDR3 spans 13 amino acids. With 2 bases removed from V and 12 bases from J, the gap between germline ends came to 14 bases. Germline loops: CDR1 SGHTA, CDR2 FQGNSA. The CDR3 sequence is CASSLFPSDGQFF. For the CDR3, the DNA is TGTGCCAGCAGCTTATTCCCCTCGGATGGGCAGTTCTTC.

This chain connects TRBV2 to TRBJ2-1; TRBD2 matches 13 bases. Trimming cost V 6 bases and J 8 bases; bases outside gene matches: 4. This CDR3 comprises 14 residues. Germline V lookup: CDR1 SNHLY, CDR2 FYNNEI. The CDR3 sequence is CASRWTSGSYEQFF. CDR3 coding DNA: TGTGCCAGCAGGTGGACTAGCGGGAGCTATGAGCAGTTCTTC.

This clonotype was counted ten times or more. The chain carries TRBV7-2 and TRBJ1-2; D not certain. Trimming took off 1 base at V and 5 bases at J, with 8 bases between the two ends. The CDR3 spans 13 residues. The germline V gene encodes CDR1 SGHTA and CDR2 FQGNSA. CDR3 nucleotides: TGTGCCAGCAGCTTAGGGTCTCAGTATGGCTACACCTTC. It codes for CASSLGSQYGYTF.

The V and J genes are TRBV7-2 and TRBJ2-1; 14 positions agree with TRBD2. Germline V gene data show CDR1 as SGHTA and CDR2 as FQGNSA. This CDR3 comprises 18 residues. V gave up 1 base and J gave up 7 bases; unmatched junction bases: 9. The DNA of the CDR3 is TGTGCCAGCAGCTTAGGGACTAGCGGGGGGCTCCAGGGGAATGAGCAGTTCTTC. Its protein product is CASSLGTSGGLQGNEQFF.

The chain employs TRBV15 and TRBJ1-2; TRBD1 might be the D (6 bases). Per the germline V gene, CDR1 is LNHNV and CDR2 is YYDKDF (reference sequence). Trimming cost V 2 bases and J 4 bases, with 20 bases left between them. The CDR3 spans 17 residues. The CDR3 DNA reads TGTGCCACCAGCAGAAGAGAATCCGGGGGCAGAGGCTATGGCTACACCTTC. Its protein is CATSRRESGGRGYGYTF.

CDR3 region: CSARALPLEYF. The CDR3 DNA reads as TGCAGTGCTAGGGCACTGCCTCTCGAGTACTTC. V usage is TRBV20-1 and J usage is TRBJ2-7; D remains ambiguous. Trimming removed 3 bases from V and 11 bases from J, with 14 bases in between. CDR3 length: 11 residues. Germline CDR1 and CDR2: DFQATT and SNEGSKA (reference sequence).

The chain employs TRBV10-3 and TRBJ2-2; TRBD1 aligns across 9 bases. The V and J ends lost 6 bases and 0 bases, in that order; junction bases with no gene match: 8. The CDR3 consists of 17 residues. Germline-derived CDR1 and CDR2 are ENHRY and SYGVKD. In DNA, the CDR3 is TGTGCCATCAGGCCGGGACAGGGCTGTGCGAACACCGGGGAGCTGTTTTTT. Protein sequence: CAIRPGQGCANTGELFF.

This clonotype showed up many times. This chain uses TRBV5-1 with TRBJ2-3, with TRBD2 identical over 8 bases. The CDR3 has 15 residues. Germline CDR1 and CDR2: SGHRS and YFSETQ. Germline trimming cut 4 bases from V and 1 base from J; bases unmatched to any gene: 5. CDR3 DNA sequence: TGCGCCAGCAGCAAAACTAGCGGACGCACAGATACGCAGTATTTT. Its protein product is CASSKTSGRTDTQYF.

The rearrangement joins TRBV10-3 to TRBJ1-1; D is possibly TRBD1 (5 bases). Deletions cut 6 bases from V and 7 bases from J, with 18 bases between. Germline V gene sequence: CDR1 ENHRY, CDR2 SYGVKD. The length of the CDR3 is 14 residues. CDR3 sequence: CAIRGLPGSFEAFF. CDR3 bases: TGTGCCATCAGGGGACTCCCCGGAAGTTTTGAAGCTTTCTTT.